This T cell receptor beta chain derives from a study of CD8+CD57+ T cells in acquired aplastic anemia. The overall study: Sorted CD4+ and CD8+ cells gave a mean 3.2 ug DNA, range 0.2 to 27.4 ug.

Study observations and caveats: A set of twenty-nine CD8+ CDR3 sequences was shared between patients and controls, and these sequences appeared highly expressed in patients.

This clonotype was counted ten times or more. Its antigen is not identified. Using genomic DNA as the template, TCR beta VDJ and CDR3 profiling was carried out. Using its own MiXCR run on the reads, TCRdb lists one record per CDR3 protein. Of about 180,000 distinct CDR3 sequences detected, around half appear once; the ten largest clones hold under 3%. The sequence was obtained from a human donor in good health. The sample was sorted CD4+, CD8+, or CD8+CD57+ T cells (not recorded which) from PBMCs.

CDR3 loop: CSAPGLVANEQFF. The CDR3 bases are TGCAGTGCTCCTGGACTAGTTGCGAATGAGCAGTTCTTC. V usage is TRBV20-1 and J usage is TRBJ2-1, with 7 bases lining up with TRBD2. This CDR3 is built from 13 residues. The V gene end was trimmed by 5 bases and the J gene end by 7 bases; junction bases not matched to a gene: 8. The V gene's germline CDR1 is DFQATT and CDR2 SNEGSKA (reference sequence).